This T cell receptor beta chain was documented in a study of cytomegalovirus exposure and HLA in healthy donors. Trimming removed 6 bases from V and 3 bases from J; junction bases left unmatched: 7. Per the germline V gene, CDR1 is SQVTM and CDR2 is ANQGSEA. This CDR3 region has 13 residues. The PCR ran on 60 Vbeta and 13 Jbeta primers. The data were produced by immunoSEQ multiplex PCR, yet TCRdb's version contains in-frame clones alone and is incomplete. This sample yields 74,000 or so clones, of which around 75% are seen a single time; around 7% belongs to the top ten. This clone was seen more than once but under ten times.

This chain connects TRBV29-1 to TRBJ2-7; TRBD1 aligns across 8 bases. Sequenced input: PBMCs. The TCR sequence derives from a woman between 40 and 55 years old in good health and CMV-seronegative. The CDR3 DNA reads TGCAGCGTGCTCACAGACAGGGGCTACGAGCAGTACTTC. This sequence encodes CSVLTDRGYEQYF.